This T cell receptor (beta chain) was documented in a study of blood T cell repertoires in COVID-19. Across the study: Sites across the United States, Italy and Spain contributed samples from acute and convalescent COVID-19. The cDNA or gDNA used as material had been derived from T cells, B-cell-depleted T cells, or PBMCs.

Methods used by the authors: Amplified reference gene primers provided the basis for estimating nucleated cell counts. Produced via immunoSEQ multiplex PCR; TCRdb's table is partial and in-frame only. V, J and clone size reflect that table, while D and trimming were determined from the DNA. The data hold about 480,000 clones, with approximately 88% observed a single time. Patients from Seattle were sampled longitudinally, starting during active infection. The ends were cut back, 2 bases at V and 2 bases at J, with 9 bases in the middle. This CDR3 is 14 amino acids long. CDR1 is SNHLY and CDR2 is FYNNEI in the germline V gene.

The V call is TRBV2, the J call TRBJ1-1; D is undetermined. Material: peripheral blood. The TCR originated in a woman aged 45-59 years with COVID-19, enrolled during active disease. The CDR3 nucleotides read TGTGCCAGCAGTGAATACGCGGCCAACACTGAAGCTTTCTTT. This gives the protein CASSEYAANTEAFF. Using reference TRBV2 and TRBJ1-1 for the parts outside the CDR3, the full variable domain is EPEVTQTPSHQVTQMGQEVILRCVPISNHLYFYWYRQILGQKVEFLVSFYNNEISEKSEIFDDQFSVERPDGSNFTLKIRSTKLEDSAMYFCASSEYAANTEAFFGQGTRLTVV.